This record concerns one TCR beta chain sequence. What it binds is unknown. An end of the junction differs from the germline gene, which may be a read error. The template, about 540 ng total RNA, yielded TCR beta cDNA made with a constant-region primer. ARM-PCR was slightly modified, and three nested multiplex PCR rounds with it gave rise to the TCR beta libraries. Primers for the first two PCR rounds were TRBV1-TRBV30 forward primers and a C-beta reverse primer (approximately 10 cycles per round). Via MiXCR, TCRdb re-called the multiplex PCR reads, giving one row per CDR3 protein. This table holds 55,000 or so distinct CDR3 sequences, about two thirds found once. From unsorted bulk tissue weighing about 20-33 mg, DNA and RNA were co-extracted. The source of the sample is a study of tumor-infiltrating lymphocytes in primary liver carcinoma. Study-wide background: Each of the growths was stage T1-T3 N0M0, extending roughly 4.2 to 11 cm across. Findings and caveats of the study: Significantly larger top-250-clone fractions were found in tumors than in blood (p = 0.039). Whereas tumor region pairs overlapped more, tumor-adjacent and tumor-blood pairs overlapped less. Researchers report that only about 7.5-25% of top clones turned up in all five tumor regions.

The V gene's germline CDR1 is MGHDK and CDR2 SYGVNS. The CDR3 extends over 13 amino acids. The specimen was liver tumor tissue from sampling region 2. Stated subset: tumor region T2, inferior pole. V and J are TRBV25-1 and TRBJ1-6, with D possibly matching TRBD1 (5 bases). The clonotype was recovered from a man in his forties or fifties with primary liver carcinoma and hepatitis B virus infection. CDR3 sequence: CTSSESRGSPPHF. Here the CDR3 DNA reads TGTACCAGCAGTGAATCTAGGGGTTCACCCCCCCACTTT.